The source of this TCR beta chain is a study of blood T cell repertoires in COVID-19. The CDR3 extends over 13 amino acids. Germline V CDR1 and CDR2: SQVTM, ANQGSEA. J lost 4 bases, V lost 7 bases, and 5 bases had no gene match. Profiled with immunoSEQ multiplex PCR; TCRdb holds only in-frame clones, not every one. The data contain about 360,000 clones, roughly 86% of them singletons. The sequence came from a man in his forties in a cohort exposed to, infected with or recovered from COVID-19 (not recorded which). The genes are TRBV29-1 and TRBJ2-1; TRBD1 aligns across 9 bases. Sequencing used PBMCs or T cells enriched from blood (not recorded which). The CDR3 reads CSGRDRDYNEQFF. CDR3 coding DNA: TGCAGCGGACGGGACAGGGATTACAATGAGCAGTTCTTC.